The next 32 T cell receptor beta chains were all read from a single sample in a study of CDR3 diversity in severe acne. MiXCR, applied by TCRdb to the PCR reads, yields one record per CDR3 protein. The sample includes about 84,000 distinct CDR3 sequences, 50% to 65% of them seen just once. Sequences were obtained from blood. Receptors were obtained from a male donor in good health, without acne.

As to this clonotype: A much larger clonotype is one base distant, so this may be a read error. The V gene is TRBV24-1, the J gene TRBJ2-7, with a tentative D call TRBD2 (6 bases). CDR3 length: 13 residues. CDR1 is KGHDR, CDR2 SFDVKD, per germline. CDR3 nucleotide sequence: TGTACCACCAGCGACGGGAGCTCCTACGAGCAGTACTTC. Amino acids: CTTSDGSSYEQYF.

The chain carries TRBV29-1 and TRBJ1-1, with D possibly being TRBD1 (5 bases). The CDR3 length is 13 residues. Between the trimmed V and J ends, which lost 0 bases and 4 bases, there was a span of 9 bases. Germline V lookup: CDR1 SQVTM, CDR2 ANQGSEA. CDR3 sequence reads: CSVEDQGSTEAFF. In nucleotides, the CDR3 is TGCAGCGTTGAAGATCAGGGTAGCACTGAAGCTTTCTTT.

The chain joins TRBV15 to TRBJ2-3; 11 nucleotides match TRBD2. This CDR3 region has 18 residues. V gave up 3 bases and J gave up 2 bases; unmatched junction bases: 10. CDR1 is LNHNV, CDR2 YYDKDF, per germline (reference sequence). CDR3 residues: CATSSPAGLAGSTDTQYF. The CDR3 DNA sequence: TGTGCCACCAGCAGCCCAGCAGGACTAGCGGGCTCCACAGATACGCAGTATTTT.

As concerns this clonotype: It may be a read error: a sequence one base away is much more abundant. The V call is TRBV7-6, the J call TRBJ2-5; D is ambiguous. Germline-derived CDR1 and CDR2 are SGHVS and FNYEAQ. The length of the CDR3 is 12 residues. The CDR3 coding sequence is TGTGCCATCAGCCCCACGCTCGGGACCCAGTACTTC. Translation gives CAISPTLGTQYF.

This clonotype was seen repeatedly, ten times or more. V gene TRBV5-8 combines with J gene TRBJ2-7; D unresolved. Germline-derived CDR1 and CDR2 are SGHTS and YDEGEE. This CDR3 is built from 13 residues. V was cut by 4 bases and J by 0 bases, with 8 bases left in between. CDR3 sequence reads: CASSGRPSYEQYF. The CDR3 region has the DNA TGTGCCAGCAGCGGTCGTCCCTCCTACGAGCAGTACTTC.

This clonotype is medium-sized. J is TRBJ2-3 and V is TRBV2; 9 nucleotides line up with TRBD1. Germline CDR1 SNHLY, CDR2 FYNNEI. CDR3 size: 15 residues. The ends lost 6 bases at V and 2 bases at J; junction bases unmatched: 6. CDR3 region: CASRTGGANTDTQYF. The CDR3 DNA is TGTGCCAGCAGAACAGGGGGCGCTAACACAGATACGCAGTATTTT.

This chain uses TRBV19 with TRBJ2-7; 7 bases are a match to TRBD2. The CDR3 spans 12 residues. Looked up from germline, CDR1 is LNHDA and CDR2 is SQIVND (reference sequence). The J segment lost 4 bases and the V segment lost 8 bases, leaving 5 bases of the junction unmatched. The CDR3 region has the DNA TGTGCCAGTTGCGGGACTACATACGAGCAGTACTTC. This translates into CASCGTTYEQYF.

This clonotype was seen at least ten times. This chain joins TRBV5-1 and TRBJ2-1, with TRBD2 matching 16 bases. The CDR3 has 16 residues. In germline, CDR1 is SGHRS, CDR2 YFSETQ. V dropped 3 bases and J dropped 9; count of bases not matched to a gene: 6. CDR3 sequence (DNA): TGCGCCAGCAGCTACGGGACTAGCGGGGGGGCGGGTGAGCAGTTCTTC. It translates to CASSYGTSGGAGEQFF.

The sample holds many counts of this clonotype. This chain connects TRBV19 to TRBJ1-2, with D perhaps matching TRBD1 (5 bases). Germline V CDR1 and CDR2: LNHDA, SQIVND (reference sequence). V lost 1 base to trimming and J lost 2 bases, with 8 bases between them. The CDR3 has 14 residues. CDR3 protein: CASSIVRDNYGYTF. The CDR3 region has the DNA TGTGCCAGTAGTATAGTTCGGGACAACTATGGCTACACCTTC.

The DNA for the CDR3 is TGCAGTGCCCGGACAATTCAGGTAGGCTACAATGAGCAGTTCTTC. As protein: CSARTIQVGYNEQFF. The chain is built from TRBV20-1 and TRBJ2-1; a weak D match, TRBD1 (5 bases). Germline CDR1 DFQATT, CDR2 SNEGSKA (reference sequence). The V and J ends lost 6 bases and 3 bases respectively, with 18 bases between them. CDR3 length: 15 amino acids.

The rearrangement joins TRBV29-1 to TRBJ1-2, with D perhaps TRBD1 (6 bases). In germline, CDR1 is SQVTM, CDR2 ANQGSEA. The CDR3 has 12 residues. Trimming stripped 4 bases from V and 7 bases from J, with 13 bases between. The CDR3 nucleotides read TGCAGCGTTGTATGGGGGGCCGTTGGCTACACCTTC. Translating it yields CSVVWGAVGYTF.

The J gene is TRBJ2-2, the V gene TRBV7-3; 12 bases match TRBD2. CDR1 and CDR2 from the germline V gene are SGHTA and FQGTGA. The J segment lost 2 bases and the V segment lost 4 bases, leaving 5 bases of the junction unmatched. This CDR3 is 17 amino acids long. CDR3 amino acids: CASSSRLAGDNTGELFF. The CDR3 DNA follows: TGTGCCAGCAGCTCTCGACTAGCGGGAGATAACACCGGGGAGCTGTTTTTT.

The chain combines TRBV7-3 with TRBJ1-1; D is uncertain. Germline V gene sequence: CDR1 SGHTA, CDR2 FQGTGA. The CDR3 consists of 16 residues. Trimming stripped 0 bases from V and 0 bases from J, with 11 bases between. CDR3 nucleotide sequence: TGTGCCAGCAGCTTAACCCCCGGACTGATGAACACTGAAGCTTTCTTT. Translation gives CASSLTPGLMNTEAFF. The whole variable domain, remainder taken from reference TRBV7-3 and TRBJ1-1, is GAGVSQTPSNKVTEKGKYVELRCDPISGHTALYWYRQSLGQGPEFLIYFQGTGAADDSGLPNDRFFAVRPEGSVSTLKIQRTERGDSAVYLCASSLTPGLMNTEAFFGQGTRLTVV.

The gene calls are TRBV20-1 and TRBJ2-5, with 14 positions matching TRBD2. The CDR3 runs 17 residues. V lost 1 base, J lost 4 bases, and 8 bases stayed unmatched. Germline loops: CDR1 DFQATT, CDR2 SNEGSKA (reference sequence). CDR3 in DNA: TGCAGTGCTAGAGTTCGGGGGACTAGCGGGAGAGTAGAGACCCAGTACTTC. This encodes CSARVRGTSGRVETQYF.

This clonotype was found many times. A much bigger clone sits one base away, suggesting this may be a read error. The V call is TRBV5-1, the J call TRBJ2-2, with D unresolved. Germline-derived CDR1 and CDR2 are SGHRS and YFSETQ. With 4 bases removed from V and 3 bases from J, the gap between germline ends came to 4 bases. The CDR3 is made up of 12 amino acids. This CDR3 is CASSEYTGELFF. Here the CDR3 DNA reads TGCGCCAGCAGCGAGTACACCGGGGAGCTGTTTTTT.

This clonotype was seen more than once but under ten times. V usage is TRBV18 and J usage is TRBJ1-6; D is undetermined. Per the germline V gene, CDR1 is KGHSH and CDR2 is LQKENI. The length of the CDR3 is 13 residues. V was trimmed by 0 bases and J by 10 bases, leaving 7 bases between them. CDR3 sequence: CASSPPGGSPLHF. Written as DNA, the CDR3 is TGTGCCAGCTCACCACCGGGCGGATCACCCCTCCACTTT.

This clonotype showed up many times. The chain uses TRBV28 and TRBJ2-7, with 13 bases fitting TRBD2. The CDR3 is 16 residues long. With V trimmed by 6 bases and J by 5 bases, 10 bases remained unmatched. Germline CDR1 reads MDHEN; CDR2 reads SYDVKM. CDR3 residues: CASSPGLAGTRNEQYF. CDR3 sequence (DNA): TGTGCCAGCAGCCCGGGACTAGCGGGGACTCGCAACGAGCAGTACTTC.

This clonotype is medium-sized within its sample. This chain links TRBV10-1 with TRBJ2-1, with 10 nucleotides matching TRBD1. The germline gives CDR1 WNHNN, CDR2 SYGVQD (reference sequence). This CDR3 has 14 residues. The junction had 6 bases not matched to a gene; V was cut back by 5 bases and J by 8 bases. The chain's CDR3 is CASSRDRGMDEQFF. The CDR3 nucleotides read TGCGCCAGCAGTCGGGACAGGGGAATGGATGAGCAGTTCTTC.

Regarding this clonotype: The junction shows a germline mismatch at one end, possibly a read error. The chain links TRBV5-1 to TRBJ2-2; TRBD2 might be the D (6 bases). CDR1 SGHRS and CDR2 YFSETQ come from the germline V gene. The CDR3 has 11 residues. CDR3 sequence (DNA): TGCGCCAGCAGCGGAGCCGGGGGGCTGTTTTTT. Its translation is CASSGAGGLFF.

The chain links TRBV24-1 to TRBJ2-2; possibly TRBD1 for D (5 bases). V was cut by 3 bases and J by 5 bases, with 12 bases left in between. Germline values: CDR1 KGHDR, CDR2 SFDVKD. The CDR3 has 15 amino acids. The CDR3 DNA reads TGTGCCACCAGTGATCGGAACTCAGGGACCGGGGAGCTGTTTTTT. Translated: CATSDRNSGTGELFF.

The chain has TRBV20-1 and TRBJ2-7; no clear D. The CDR3 totals 12 residues. Germline values: CDR1 DFQATT, CDR2 SNEGSKA (reference sequence). V lost 1 base and J lost 7, with 11 bases in between. CDR3 in DNA: TGCAGTGCTAGAGTTTCCGGTCGGGAGCAGTACTTC. Translation: CSARVSGREQYF.

The J gene is TRBJ2-7, the V gene TRBV29-1; D might be TRBD1 (5 bases). The CDR3 is made up of 13 amino acids. V dropped 4 bases and J dropped 0 bases, with 10 bases sitting between them. From germline, CDR1 is SQVTM and CDR2 ANQGSEA. CDR3 loop: CSVGTLSSYEQYF. In nucleotides, the CDR3 is TGCAGCGTTGGGACACTGAGCTCCTACGAGCAGTACTTC.

The rearrangement joins TRBV9 to TRBJ2-5; possible D gene TRBD2, 5 bases. Germline CDR1 is SGDLS and CDR2 is YYNGEE. The CDR3 is 16 amino acids. Trimming shortened V by 0 bases and J by 13 bases, and 25 bases separated the two germline ends. The DNA of the CDR3 is TGTGCCAGCAGCGTAGCGGCACCATACGAGCACGGGGAGCTGTACTTC. Its protein is CASSVAAPYEHGELYF.

This clonotype was seen only a few times. Compared with germline, one end of the junction differs, possibly owing to a read error. This sequence joins TRBV5-1 and TRBJ1-5, with 8 bases identical to TRBD1. Per the germline V gene, CDR1 is SGHRS and CDR2 is YFSETQ. The CDR3 runs to 17 residues. The DNA for the CDR3 is TGTGCCAGCAGCTTACAGGGGGAGAGAGGGAGCAATCAGCCCCAGCATTTT. Protein: CASSLQGERGSNQPQHF.

This clonotype is labeled medium-sized (0.01 to 0.1%). This chain connects TRBV19 to TRBJ2-7; no firm D call. The germline gives CDR1 LNHDA, CDR2 SQIVND (reference sequence). V lost 1 base, J lost 3 bases, and 7 bases lay in between. The CDR3 runs to 13 residues. The CDR3 is CASSIATNYEQYF. CDR3 nucleotide sequence: TGTGCCAGTAGTATAGCGACCAACTACGAGCAGTACTTC.

The chain links TRBV29-1 to TRBJ2-1; 13 nucleotides agree with TRBD2. The CDR3 spans 15 residues. Germline loops: CDR1 SQVTM, CDR2 ANQGSEA. With V trimmed by 6 bases and J by 5 bases, 7 bases remained unmatched. CDR3 sequence (DNA): TGCAGCGTAACTAGCGGGAGGGCCTTTCACAATGAGCAGTTCTTC. It specifies CSVTSGRAFHNEQFF.

J is TRBJ2-7 and V is TRBV13; D remains ambiguous. V was clipped by 5 bases and J by 0 bases, with 14 bases between them. This CDR3 has 15 residues. Germline V gene data show CDR1 as PRHDT and CDR2 as FYEKMQ (reference sequence). CDR3 amino acids: CASSTRPELSYEQYF. The CDR3 DNA sequence: TGTGCCAGCAGCACACGGCCGGAGCTCTCCTACGAGCAGTACTTC.

This clonotype occurred many times. The V and J genes are TRBV20-1 and TRBJ2-5; D is ambiguous. Germline V CDR1 and CDR2: DFQATT, SNEGSKA (reference sequence). The CDR3 sequence is 11 residues long. Trimming removed 6 bases from V and 2 bases from J, with 7 bases in between. CDR3 bases: TGCAGTGCGAGCGTTCAAGAGACCCAGTACTTC. Its translation is CSASVQETQYF.

This clonotype was found many times. The chain links TRBV24-1 to TRBJ1-1; perhaps TRBD1 as D (6 bases). Trimming removed 4 bases at V and 5 bases at J, with 16 bases between. CDR3 length: 15 amino acids. Germline V gives CDR1 KGHDR, CDR2 SFDVKD. CDR3 bases: TGTGCCACCAGTGACGCCGCGGGGCAGGGGACTGAAGCTTTCTTT. Translating gives CATSDAAGQGTEAFF.

This chain joins TRBV6-1 and TRBJ1-1, with TRBD1 identical over 12 bases. Unmatched junction bases numbered 11, after V lost 5 bases and J lost 7 bases. This CDR3 has 16 residues. The germline CDR1 and CDR2 sequences are MNHNS and SASEGT. The CDR3 loop reads CASSSRGQGALGEAFF. In DNA, the CDR3 is TGTGCCAGCAGTTCCCGGGGACAGGGGGCTCTTGGTGAAGCTTTCTTT.

On this clonotype: One junction end disagrees with the germline gene, perhaps due to a read error. As DNA, the CDR3 is TGTGCCAGCAGTTTGCGGGACAGGGGTGGCGGGGAGCTGTACTTC. Amino acid sequence: CASSLRDRGGGELYF. The rearrangement links TRBV12-3 or TRBV12-4 to TRBJ2-7; 10 bases map to TRBD1. CDR3 length: 15 amino acids.

The sample holds one count of this clonotype. This chain connects TRBV2 to TRBJ2-5, with TRBD2 as a possible D gene (5 bases). This CDR3 has 12 residues. The germline gives CDR1 SNHLY, CDR2 FYNNEI. The CDR3 sequence: CARGQIQETQYF. The CDR3 DNA follows: TGTGCTAGAGGGCAGATCCAAGAGACCCAGTACTTC.